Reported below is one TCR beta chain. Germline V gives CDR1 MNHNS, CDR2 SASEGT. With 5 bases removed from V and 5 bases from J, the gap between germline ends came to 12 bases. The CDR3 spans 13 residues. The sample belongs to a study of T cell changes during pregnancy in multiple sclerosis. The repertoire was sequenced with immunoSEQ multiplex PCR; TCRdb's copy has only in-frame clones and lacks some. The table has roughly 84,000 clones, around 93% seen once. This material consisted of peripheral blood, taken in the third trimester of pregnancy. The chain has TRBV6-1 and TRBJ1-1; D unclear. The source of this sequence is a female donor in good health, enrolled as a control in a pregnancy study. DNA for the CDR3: TGTGCCAGCAGTCCCCGGCCGGGGACTGAAGCTTTCTTT. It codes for CASSPRPGTEAFF.